This T cell receptor (beta chain) was identified in a study of T cell repertoires in cytomegalovirus infection. Study context: An indication of both CMV infection and matching HLA type came from public TCR beta signatures. Study observations and caveats: The ex vivo response showed dominance by HLA-C-restricted CMV-specific TCR beta clonotypes. Summed frequency of public TCR beta families distinguished CMV carriers with the relevant HLA.

This clonotype was detected only a few times. Antigen specificity is unknown. Via MiXCR, TCRdb re-called the reads, giving one row per CDR3 protein. The sample has a few hundred thousand distinct CDR3 sequences, approximately 26% seen once. Germline CDR1 LNHDA, CDR2 SQIVND (reference sequence). This CDR3 contains 14 residues. Trimming took off 2 bases at V and 7 bases at J, with 11 bases between the two ends. Material: PBMCs. The chain employs TRBV19 and TRBJ2-2; TRBD1 might be the D (5 bases). This TCR was sampled from a human donor in good health (CMV status not recorded). Some clones in this sample may be carry-over from other donors' samples. The CDR3 region is CASSISAGIGELFF. As DNA, the CDR3 is TGTGCCAGTAGTATATCGGCAGGGATCGGGGAGCTGTTTTTT.